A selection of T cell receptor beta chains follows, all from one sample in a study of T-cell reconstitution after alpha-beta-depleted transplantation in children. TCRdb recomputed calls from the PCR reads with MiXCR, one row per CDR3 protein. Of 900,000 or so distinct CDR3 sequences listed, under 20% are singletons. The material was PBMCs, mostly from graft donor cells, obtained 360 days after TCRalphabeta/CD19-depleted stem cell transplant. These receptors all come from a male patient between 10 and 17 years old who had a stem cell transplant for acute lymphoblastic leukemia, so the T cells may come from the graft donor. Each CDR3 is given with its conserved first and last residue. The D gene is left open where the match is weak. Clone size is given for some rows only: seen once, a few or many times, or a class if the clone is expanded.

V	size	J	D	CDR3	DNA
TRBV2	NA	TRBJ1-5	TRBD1	CASRLMGQILEPQHF	TGTGCCAGCAGGCTGATGGGACAGATATTGGAGCCCCAGCATTTT
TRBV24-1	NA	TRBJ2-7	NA	CATSDSRRGGNEQYF	TGTGCCACCAGTGATTCGCGCAGGGGGGGTAACGAGCAGTACTTC
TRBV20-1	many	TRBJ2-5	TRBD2	CSASVLAGGFGETQYF	TGCAGTGCTAGCGTACTAGCGGGAGGTTTCGGCGAGACCCAGTACTTC
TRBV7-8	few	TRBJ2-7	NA	CASSDTGYTAYEQYF	TGTGCCAGCAGCGACACAGGGTATACAGCCTACGAGCAGTACTTC
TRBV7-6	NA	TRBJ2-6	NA	CASSLVVGLSGANVLTF	TGTGCCAGCAGCTTAGTGGTCGGACTCTCTGGGGCCAACGTCCTGACTTTC
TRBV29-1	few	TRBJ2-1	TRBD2	CSVHFWTSSGEQFF	TGCAGCGTTCATTTTTGGACTAGTTCGGGTGAGCAGTTCTTC
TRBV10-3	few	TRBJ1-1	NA	CAITDSTRTEAFF	TGTGCCATCACGGACAGCACGAGGACTGAAGCTTTCTTT
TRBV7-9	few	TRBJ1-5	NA	CASSSVGQGRNLCQHF	NA
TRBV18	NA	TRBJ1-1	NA	CASSPIQGKNTEAFF	TGTGCCAGCTCACCAATTCAGGGGAAGAACACTGAAGCTTTCTTT
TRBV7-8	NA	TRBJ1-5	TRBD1	CASSLDRGGPNQPQHF	TGTGCCAGCAGCTTAGACAGGGGCGGCCCCAATCAGCCCCAGCATTTT
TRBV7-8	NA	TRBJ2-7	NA	CASSPRQAGSYEQYF	TGTGCCAGCAGCCCCCGACAGGCCGGTTCCTACGAGCAGTACTTC
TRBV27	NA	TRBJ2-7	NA	CASSLSDPSDYEQYF	TGTGCCAGCAGTTTATCTGACCCTAGTGATTACGAGCAGTACTTC
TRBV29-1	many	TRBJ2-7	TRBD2	CSVWVSGSSYEQYF	TGCAGCGTCTGGGTTAGCGGGAGTTCCTACGAGCAGTACTTC
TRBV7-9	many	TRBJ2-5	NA	CASSLLAAVQETQYF	TGTGCCAGCAGCTTATTAGCGGCAGTCCAAGAGACCCAGTACTTC
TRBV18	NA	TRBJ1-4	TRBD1	CASSPGQGANEKLFF	TGTGCCAGCTCACCGGGACAGGGCGCTAATGAAAAACTGTTTTTT
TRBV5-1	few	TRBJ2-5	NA	CASSLVRIQETQYF	TGCGCCAGCAGCTTGGTTCGAATTCAAGAGACCCAGTACTTC
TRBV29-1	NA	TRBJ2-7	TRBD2	CSVEDNGRAYEQYF	TGCAGCGTTGAGGATAACGGGAGGGCCTACGAGCAGTACTTC
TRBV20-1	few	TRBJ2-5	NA	CSARESIGRGETQYF	TGCAGTGCTAGAGAGAGCATCGGGAGAGGAGAGACCCAGTACTTC
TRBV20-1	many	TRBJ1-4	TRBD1	CSALDRGGEKLFF	TGCAGTGCTCTCGACAGGGGAGGTGAAAAACTGTTTTTT
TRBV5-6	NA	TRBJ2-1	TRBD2	CASSLDLVGLVNEQFF	TGTGCCAGCAGCTTGGATTTAGTGGGACTAGTCAATGAGCAGTTCTTC
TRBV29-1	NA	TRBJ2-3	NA	CSVEGVIEIYSTDTQYF	TGCAGCGTGGAGGGTGTCATAGAGATTTATAGCACAGATACGCAGTATTTT
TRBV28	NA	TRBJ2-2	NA	CASSTGEWAGELFF	TGTGCCAGCAGCACGGGGGAGTGGGCCGGGGAGCTGTTTTTT
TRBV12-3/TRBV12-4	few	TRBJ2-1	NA	CASSRTGIHNEQFF	TGTGCCAGCAGTCGGACGGGTATCCACAATGAGCAGTTCTTC
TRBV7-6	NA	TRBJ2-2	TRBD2	CASRPNPTSGRADSSNTGELFF	TGTGCCAGCAGACCCAACCCGACTAGCGGGAGGGCCGACTCGTCGAACACCGGGGAGCTGTTTTTT
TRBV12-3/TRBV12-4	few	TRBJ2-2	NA	CASSFNTANTGELFF	TGTGCCAGCAGTTTCAACACGGCGAACACCGGGGAGCTGTTTTTT
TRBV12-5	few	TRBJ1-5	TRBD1	CASSGQGAGQPQHF	TGTGCTAGCTCAGGACAGGGGGCTGGTCAGCCCCAGCATTTT
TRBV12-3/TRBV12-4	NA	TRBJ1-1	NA	CASSQTRGYTEAFF	TGTGCCAGCAGTCAGACCCGGGGTTACACTGAAGCTTTCTTT
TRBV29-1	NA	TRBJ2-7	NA	CSVVGLGEQYF	TGCAGCGTTGTAGGCTTGGGCGAGCAGTACTTC
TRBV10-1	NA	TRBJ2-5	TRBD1	CASGQGGFRETQYF	TGCGCCAGTGGACAGGGAGGCTTTCGGGAGACCCAGTACTTC
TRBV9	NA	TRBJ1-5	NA	CASSLGPPNQPQHF	TGTGCCAGCAGCTTGGGGCCACCCAATCAGCCCCAGCATTTT
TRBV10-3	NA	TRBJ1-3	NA	CANGDPGNTIYF	TGTGCCAACGGCGATCCTGGAAACACCATATATTTT
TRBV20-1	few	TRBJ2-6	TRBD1	CSARAPGQIFSGANVLTF	TGCAGTGCTAGGGCACCGGGACAGATCTTCTCTGGGGCCAACGTCCTGACTTTC
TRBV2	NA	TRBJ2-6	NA	CAGAGFSGANVLTF	TGTGCCGGCGCTGGATTCTCTGGGGCCAACGTCCTGACTTTC
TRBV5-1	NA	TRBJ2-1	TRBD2	CASSPAGGRALDEQFF	TGCGCCAGCAGCCCGGCCGGCGGGAGGGCTCTCGATGAGCAGTTCTTC
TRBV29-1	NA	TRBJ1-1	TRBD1	CSVPGQGPEAFF	TGCAGCGTGCCGGGACAGGGCCCTGAAGCTTTCTTT
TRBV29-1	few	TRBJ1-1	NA	CSVDGGAQGGGTEAFF	TGCAGCGTTGATGGGGGGGCGCAAGGAGGAGGCACTGAAGCTTTCTTT
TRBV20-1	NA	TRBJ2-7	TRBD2	CSARDRTSGRPGYEQYF	TGCAGTGCTAGAGATCGGACTAGCGGGAGACCAGGGTACGAGCAGTACTTC
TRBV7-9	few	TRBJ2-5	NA	CASSLGEGASQYF	TGTGCCAGCAGCTTAGGTGAGGGCGCGTCCCAGTACTTC
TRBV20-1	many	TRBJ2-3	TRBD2	CSAKTSGRARPDTQYF	TGCAGTGCGAAGACTAGCGGGAGGGCCAGGCCAGATACGCAGTATTTT
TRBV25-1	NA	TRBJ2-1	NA	CASSSEGGLPRGNEQFF	TGTGCCAGCAGCAGTGAAGGAGGACTACCTCGGGGGAATGAGCAGTTCTTC
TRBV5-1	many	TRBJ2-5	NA	CASYFSVQETQYF	TGCGCCAGCTATTTTTCGGTACAAGAGACCCAGTACTTC
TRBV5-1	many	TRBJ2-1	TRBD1	CASTPTGGSSYNEQFF	TGCGCCAGCACCCCGACAGGGGGAAGCTCCTACAATGAGCAGTTCTTC
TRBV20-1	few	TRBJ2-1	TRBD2	CSAEREGSYNEQFF	TGCAGTGCTGAGAGGGAGGGGTCCTACAATGAGCAGTTCTTC
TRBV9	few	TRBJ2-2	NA	CASSVGGTRNTGELFF	TGTGCCAGCAGCGTAGGGGGCACCAGAAACACCGGGGAGCTGTTTTTT
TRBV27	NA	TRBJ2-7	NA	CASSLSPIYEQYF	TGTGCCAGCAGTTTATCCCCTATATACGAGCAGTACTTC
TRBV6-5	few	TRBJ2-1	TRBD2	CASSSLAGVVNNEQFF	TGTGCCAGCAGTTCGTTAGCGGGAGTGGTCAACAATGAGCAGTTCTTC
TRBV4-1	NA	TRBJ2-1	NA	CASSPSGRGTFGNNEQFF	TGCGCCAGCAGCCCCTCTGGGAGGGGGACTTTTGGGAACAATGAGCAGTTCTTC
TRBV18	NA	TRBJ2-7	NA	CASSPDTTYEQYF	TGTGCCAGCTCACCGGACACCACCTACGAGCAGTACTTC
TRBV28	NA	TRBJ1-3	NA	CASSSSGSGNTIYF	TGTGCCAGCAGTTCCTCGGGGTCTGGAAACACCATATATTTT
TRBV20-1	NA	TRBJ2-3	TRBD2	CSAWEGDTQYF	TGCAGTGCCTGGGAGGGGGATACGCAGTATTTT
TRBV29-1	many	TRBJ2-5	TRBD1	CSATTGTGAQYF	TGCAGCGCCACGACAGGCACAGGGGCCCAGTACTTC
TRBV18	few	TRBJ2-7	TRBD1	CASSPNRGSYEQYF	TGTGCCAGCTCACCTAACAGGGGATCCTACGAGCAGTACTTC
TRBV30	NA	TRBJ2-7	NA	CAWGIPYEQYF	TGTGCCTGGGGGATCCCCTACGAGCAGTACTTC
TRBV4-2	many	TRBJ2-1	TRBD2	CASSPGGYYNEQFF	TGTGCCAGCAGCCCGGGGGGGTACTACAATGAGCAGTTCTTC
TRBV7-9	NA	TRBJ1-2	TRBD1	CASRAGQVTNYGYTF	TGTGCCAGCAGAGCGGGACAGGTGACTAACTATGGCTACACCTTC
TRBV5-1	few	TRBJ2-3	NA	CASSFDSPTDTQYF	TGCGCCAGCAGCTTCGACTCCCCCACAGATACGCAGTATTTT
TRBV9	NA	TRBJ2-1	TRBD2	CASSGGLGREQLF	TGTGCCAGCAGCGGAGGACTAGGACGTGAGCAGCTCTTC
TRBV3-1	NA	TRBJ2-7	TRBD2	CASSHLGLAGSGRHEQYF	TGTGCCAGCAGCCATCTGGGACTAGCGGGGTCCGGTCGGCACGAGCAGTACTTC
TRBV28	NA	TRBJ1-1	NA	CASSAGHHPGNTEAFF	TGTGCCAGCAGTGCAGGACATCATCCTGGCAACACTGAAGCTTTCTTT